This TCR beta chain stems from a study of cytomegalovirus exposure and HLA in healthy donors (dated by TCRdb to 2015 to 2018). Concerning the study at large: According to a later analysis, the roughly 130 validation repertoires were produced on the same platform as the approximately 690 repertoires of the first cohort. The study was designed to test whether signatures of past pathogen exposure could be identified by cataloging public T cell receptors. In addition to the first cohort of 666 subjects, a separate validation cohort of 120 different subjects was used. To predict cytomegalovirus infection status, the study brought together high-throughput TCR immunosequencing, statistical association of individual TCRs with disease status, and machine learning. Beyond this particular receptor, the publication reports: The classifier was reported to diagnose cytomegalovirus status with high specificity and sensitivity in both the original and validation cohorts. In vitro tests confirmed that a few of the cytomegalovirus-associated TCR beta chains recognize cytomegalovirus antigens. The authors suggested that the approach could potentially be generalized to other disease states and immunological phenotypes. Across donors, most TCR sequences were observed very rarely, whereas some public TCRs were present in many individuals. The study listed 150 to 200 TCR beta chains as associated with cytomegalovirus. Of the cluster scores, roughly 95% were above 0 in a later analysis, which found that TCRs clustered in the first cohort also tended to co-occur in the roughly 130 validation repertoires. A later analysis had no HLA typing for the validation cohort, so co-occurrence there was scored across all 110 or so repertoires.

The CDR3 sequence holds 16 residues, the cysteine and phenylalanine included. CDR3 DNA is the only sequence kept; it has 48 bases, read in frame from the first base. The CDR1 and CDR2 encoded by the germline V gene are SNHLY and FYNNEI. V ends up 6 bases short and J 4 bases short, with an unmatched junction base count of 13. Library preparation was by the immunoSEQ multiplex PCR assay. As for the original processing: A statistical classification framework was developed to diagnose cytomegalovirus status using the catalog of TCR beta chain sequences. TCRdb stores this immuneACCESS table with in-frame sequences only. Part of the clones is absent; in the studies checked, under half of the shortfall reflects unresolved V genes, and no reason is known for the rest. The V and J calls and clone size are taken from that table; D and trimming were inferred from the DNA. Recorded for this sample are 100,000 to 150,000 clones; roughly 89% of them occurred a single time. Around 1.2% of the sample belongs to the ten largest clones.

On this clone: The antigen it binds to is not known. Per-nucleotide qualities are absent, and no much larger clonotype sits a single base away.

Donors formed part of the validation cohort, which comprised 120 subjects and was distinct from the first cohort of 550 to 850 subjects. The sequencing input was PBMCs. The rearrangement combines TRBV2 with TRBJ2-5; 8 of the junction bases match TRBD1. The receptor comes from a young woman in good health and CMV-seronegative. The CDR3 region has the sequence CASRATGTGGPETQYF. The nucleotides read TGTGCCAGCAGGGCCACCGGGACAGGCGGTCCAGAGACCCAGTACTTC.